This TCR beta chain was retrieved from a study of blood T cell repertoires in COVID-19. Study-level information: The origin of the acute and convalescent COVID-19 samples was the United States, Italy and Spain.

The CDR3 contains 17 residues. The germline V and J ends were trimmed by 4 bases and 8 bases, with 26 bases remaining between them. Germline V gene sequence: CDR1 SEHNR, CDR2 FQNEAQ (reference sequence). The participants were between about 18 and 90 years old and came from 20 to 30 US areas. Using immunoSEQ multiplex PCR, the repertoire was profiled, and TCRdb retains in-frame clones only, with some absent. This table holds approximately 160,000 clones, around 82% found once. This chain joins TRBV7-9 and TRBJ1-2; TRBD1 might be the D (6 bases). Sequencing used PBMCs or T cells enriched from blood (not recorded which). The clonotype comes from a man aged 40-49 years who had recovered from COVID-19. CDR3 nucleotide sequence: TGTGCCAGCAGCTCAATATTAGACAGGAGGTATCTATGGGGCTACACCTTC. Its protein product is CASSSILDRRYLWGYTF.